This TCR beta chain emerged from a study of blood T cell repertoires in COVID-19. Study overall: Some COVID-19 samples were acute and others convalescent; all came from the United States, Italy and Spain. Sources were T cells, B-cell-depleted T cells, or PBMCs; the material itself was cDNA or gDNA.

TCRdb keeps only in-frame clones here, not all; method: immunoSEQ multiplex PCR. The sample yields about 270,000 clones, less than 90% seen once. V lost 6 bases and J 0 bases, leaving 9 bases between the germline ends. Germline values: CDR1 MDHEN, CDR2 SYDVKM. There are 14 residues in the CDR3. Individuals drawn from 24 US areas were roughly 18 to 95 years old. Recovery meant two consecutive negative NP/OP PCR tests, professional clearance, or resolved symptoms. The V gene is TRBV28, the J gene TRBJ1-5, with unresolved D. The source material was PBMCs or T cells enriched from blood (not recorded which). The sequence was obtained from a woman in her forties or fifties who had recovered from COVID-19. The CDR3 protein is CASRREVSNQPQHF. CDR3 DNA: TGTGCCAGCAGGAGGGAGGTTAGCAATCAGCCCCAGCATTTT.